The rows below give T cell receptor beta chains drawn from one sample of a study of blood T cell repertoires in COVID-19. Clones were read by immunoSEQ multiplex PCR, and TCRdb kept only the in-frame ones, dropping some. The sample includes roughly 120,000 clones, approximately 90% of them seen just once. The sequencing input was peripheral blood. These receptors were collected from a woman aged 50 to 65 with acute or convalescent COVID-19. Both conserved end residues are trimmed from each CDR3. Each record gives: CDR3 length, V gene, J gene, CDR3 protein.

>13|TRBV7-9|TRBJ2-3
ASSFTGGYTDTQY
>14|TRBV30|TRBJ1-2
AWSGPGAEANYGYT
>10|TRBV29-1|TRBJ1-2
SVEGARGGYT
>11|TRBV6-2/TRBV6-3|TRBJ2-2
ASSTGTIGELF
>12|TRBV16|TRBJ2-1
ASSRPAAYNEQF
>14|TRBV24-1|TRBJ2-5
ATSDSRGGRQETQY
>9|TRBV25-1|TRBJ1-2
ASSENNGYT
>12|TRBV11-3|TRBJ2-7
ASSRTGGSVEQY
>15|TRBV12-5|TRBJ1-1
ASGSLRPQGAGTEAF
>15|TRBV19|TRBJ1-3
ASSIEHRVYSGNTIY
>14|TRBV11-2|TRBJ1-1
ASSLVGGRLNTEAF
>17|TRBV6-2/TRBV6-3|TRBJ2-1
ASSYSGLAGDFSYNEQF
>14|TRBV5-1|TRBJ1-2
ASSLEFATGNYGYT
>13|TRBV6-4|TRBJ2-1
ASSDSGLGGNEQF
>13|TRBV5-1|TRBJ2-1
ASSLGLAGVNEQF
>12|TRBV5-1|TRBJ2-5
ASSSTSPMETQY
>13|TRBV3-1/TRBV3-2|TRBJ1-3
ASSQDHYSGNTIY
>12|TRBV7-2|TRBJ2-7
ASRGDTKPYEQY
>11|TRBV2|TRBJ1-4
ASGTGPREKLF
>11|TRBV5-1|TRBJ1-2
ASSLGQGNGYT
>11|TRBV18|TRBJ1-6
ASSPDRQAPLH
>12|TRBV11-2|TRBJ2-3
ASSPKGRADTQY
>12|TRBV6-5|TRBJ2-7
ASRRQGVRYEQY
>13|TRBV5-1|TRBJ1-1
ASSWGDREDTEAF